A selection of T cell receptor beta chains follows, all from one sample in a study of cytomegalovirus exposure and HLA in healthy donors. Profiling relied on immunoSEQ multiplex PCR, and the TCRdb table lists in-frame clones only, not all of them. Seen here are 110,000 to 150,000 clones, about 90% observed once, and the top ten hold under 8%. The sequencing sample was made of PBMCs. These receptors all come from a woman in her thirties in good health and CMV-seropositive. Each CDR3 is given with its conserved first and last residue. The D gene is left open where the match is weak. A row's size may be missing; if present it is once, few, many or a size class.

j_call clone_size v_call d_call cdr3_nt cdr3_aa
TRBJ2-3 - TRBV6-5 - TGTGCCAGCAGGAACACAGGGTCCACAGATACGCAGTATTTT CASRNTGSTDTQYF
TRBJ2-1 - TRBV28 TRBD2 TGTGCCAGCAGTTTAATCAGCGGGAGGGGGTATGAGCAGTTCTTC CASSLISGRGYEQFF
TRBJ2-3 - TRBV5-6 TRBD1 TGTGCCAGCAGCTTCACAGGGGGAGATACGCAGTATTTT CASSFTGGDTQYF
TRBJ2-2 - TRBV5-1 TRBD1 TGCGCCAGCAGCCCTAGACAGGGCTCGAACACCGGGGAGCTGTTTTTT CASSPRQGSNTGELFF
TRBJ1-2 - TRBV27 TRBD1 TGTGCCAGCAGTTTTTTGGACAGGGGGCATTTGTATGGCTACACCTTC CASSFLDRGHLYGYTF
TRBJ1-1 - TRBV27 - TGTGCCAGCAGTTTGCGGGGTAGGGACACTGAAGCTTTCTTT CASSLRGRDTEAFF
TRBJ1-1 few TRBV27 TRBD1 TGTGCCAGCAGCCGACAGGGCCCGAACACTGAAGCTTTCTTT CASSRQGPNTEAFF
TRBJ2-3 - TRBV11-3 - TGTGCCAGCAGCTCCCGAAGGACAGGGAGGGCAGATACGCAGTATTTT CASSSRRTGRADTQYF
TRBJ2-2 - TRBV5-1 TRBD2 TGCGCCAGCAGCTTGACTAGCGGGAGCTACACCGGGGAGCTGTTTTTT CASSLTSGSYTGELFF
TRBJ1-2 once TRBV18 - TGTGCCAGCTCACCGCGGGATGACTATGGCTACACCTTC CASSPRDDYGYTF
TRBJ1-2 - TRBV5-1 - TGCGCCAGCAGCTCGGCGAGAGGCCCCAATGGCTACACCTTC CASSSARGPNGYTF
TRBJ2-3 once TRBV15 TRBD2 TGTGCCACCAGCAGACCCCCTGCGGGAGGGCCAGGTCCAGAGACGACAGATACGCAGTATTTT CATSRPPAGGPGPETTDTQYF
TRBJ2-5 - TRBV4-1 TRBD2 TGCGCCAGCAGCCCGGGACTAGCGTTGGAGACCCAGTACTTC CASSPGLALETQYF
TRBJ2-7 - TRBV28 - TGTGCCAGCAGTCCAGCAGCGGGCGCCCACGAGCAGTACTTC CASSPAAGAHEQYF
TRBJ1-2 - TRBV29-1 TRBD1 TGCAGCGCCTCCAGGGACAGGGGGACAACTAACTATGGCTACACCTTC CSASRDRGTTNYGYTF
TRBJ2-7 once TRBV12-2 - TGTGCAAGTCGCCACGCCGGGACACCAGCCTACGAGCAGTACTTC CASRHAGTPAYEQYF
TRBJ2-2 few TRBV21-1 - TGTGCCAGCAGCAAAGAGGACAGGGGGCCGAACACCGGGGAGCTGTTTTTT CASSKEDRGPNTGELFF
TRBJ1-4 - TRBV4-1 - TGCGCCAGCAGCCAAGAGAGCGGTAATGAAAAACTGTTTTTT CASSQESGNEKLFF
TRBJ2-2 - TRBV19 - TGTGCCAGTAGGAGCGGGGAGCTGTTTTTT CASRSGELFF
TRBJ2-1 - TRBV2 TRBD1 TGTGCCAGCAGTGTAACAGGGGGAGTTATATTAGATGAGCAGTTCTTC CASSVTGGVILDEQFF
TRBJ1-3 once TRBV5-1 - TGCGCCAGCAGCCCGGGACTTGGAAACACCATATATTTT CASSPGLGNTIYF
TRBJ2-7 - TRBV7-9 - TGTGCCAGCAGCTTAGAGGGGCGGGATAGAGAGCAGTACTTC CASSLEGRDREQYF